This T cell receptor (beta chain) was identified during a study of shared clonotypes between healthy human individuals (dated by TCRdb to 2020 to 2021). Some background on the complete study: The cohort comprised a couple of women and a few men aged 18 to 49 years. Per donor, three plates each were used for CD4 naive and CD4 memory, two for CD8 naive, and one for CD8 memory. The study deeply sequenced blood TCR repertoires of about five healthy adults to estimate repertoire size and the extent of clonotype sharing between individuals. To increase sequencing depth and limit assay-specific biases, different laboratories used diverse techniques to prepare libraries and sequence TCR repertoires. Leukapheresis yielded between about 0.85 and 10 billion PBMCs per donor. Broad study findings and their caveats: The genetic and exposure-history diversity represented was limited by the small number of donors. Sampling was restricted to blood, and TCR repertoires in tissues likely differ from the TCR repertoires found in blood. Naive subsets generally had larger estimated clonotype richness than memory subsets. Even with the large sequencing depth, rarefaction of the sorted-subset datasets indicated that sequencing was incomplete. Approximately 5% of naive CD4, 3.5% of naive CD8, 2% to 2.5% of memory CD4, and roughly 0.4% of memory CD8 clonotypes were shared across a few donors. Compared with non-shared clonotypes, clonotypes shared by all four sorted-subset donors had higher generation probabilities. Based on pairwise subsampling, the degree of clonotype sharing among donors was expected to be affected by sequencing depth.

V ends up 3 bases short and J 4 bases short, with an unmatched junction base count of 10. According to the germline V gene, CDR1 reads SGDLS and CDR2 reads YYNGEE. From cysteine to phenylalanine, the CDR3 is 16 amino acids long. Only CDR3 DNA is held: 48 bases, read in frame from base 1. TCR CDR3 regions were amplified from genomic DNA by multiplex PCR using the deep immunoSEQ assay. Extracted genomic DNA from each cell subset was spread evenly across all wells of several immunoSEQ 96-well plates, with each plate serving as a replicate. Each replicate PCR for sorted subsets received about 200 ng genomic DNA, equal to roughly 30,000 T cell genomes. The purified libraries were quantified using a Qubit 3.0 fluorometer, sized with a Bioanalyzer 2100, and then quantified again using the KAPA Library Quantification kit. Every immunoSEQ 96-well plate was sequenced on a separate single-read 150-cycle Illumina NextSeq 550 flow cell. The original pipeline was this. Because only junctional sequences without quality scores were contained in the immunoSEQ output, filtering matching that applied to full-length reads could not be performed. To assign V/J genes and CDR3, sequences were annotated using PyIR, a Python wrapper for IgBLAST v1.9, with IMGT germline references. Reads with weak V/J assignments (E-value above 1e-6), missing CDR3, stop codons, out-of-frame junctions, or ambiguous translated residues were removed. A V3J clonotype was defined by an identical inferred V gene, J gene, and CDR3 amino acid sequence. Percentage overlap between repertoires was computed as shared unique clonotypes divided by the size of the smaller repertoire. Three approaches were used to assess repertoire richness: RTK rarefaction, the Chao1 estimator, and Recon v2.1 estimates of unobserved clonotypes. Generation probabilities were computed with OLGA for all TCRbeta clonotypes obtained by the gDNA method from four donors. In TCRdb, the immuneACCESS table is reduced to in-frame sequences with V and J assigned. These tables do not hold every clone; where another copy was compared, an unresolved V gene accounts for under half, and the others remain unexplained. Clone size and V and J calls were adopted from that table, with D and trimming inferred from the DNA. This sample has around 2.5 million clones in its table, and 93% of those were observed once. The ten biggest clones cover more than 0.35% of the sample.

This clone appeared once. Its antigen has not been determined. Base qualities are missing; no much larger clone stands one base away. The donors were healthy, HIV-negative adults who had no recently reported acute infections or vaccinations. Every donor was a Caucasian adult residing in Nashville, Tennessee, USA. CD4+ T cells were enriched by magnetic negative selection, after which naive cells were positively selected on CD45RA and the negative fraction was taken as the memory subset. Blood was collected by leukapheresis, and PBMCs were isolated by Ficoll-Histopaque density gradient centrifugation and then cryopreserved in liquid nitrogen vapor phase. Analytical flow cytometry was used to check the purity and quantity of every magnetically sorted T cell population. Each sorted fraction had its genomic DNA isolated and then quantified by UV absorbance on a Nanodrop 2000c.

Sequencing used naive CD4+ T cells from PBMCs. The label giving this sample's cell subset or site can be read as: CD45RA+ positively selected. Recombination linked TRBV9 to TRBJ2-5; 9 junctional bases match TRBD2. The receptor's source is a man between 18 and 29 years old in good health. Some clones in this sample may be carry-over from other donors' samples. DNA sequence: TGTGCCAGCAGCGGCGGGACTAGCCGGTTTGGAGAGACCCAGTACTTC. It translates as CASSGGTSRFGETQYF.